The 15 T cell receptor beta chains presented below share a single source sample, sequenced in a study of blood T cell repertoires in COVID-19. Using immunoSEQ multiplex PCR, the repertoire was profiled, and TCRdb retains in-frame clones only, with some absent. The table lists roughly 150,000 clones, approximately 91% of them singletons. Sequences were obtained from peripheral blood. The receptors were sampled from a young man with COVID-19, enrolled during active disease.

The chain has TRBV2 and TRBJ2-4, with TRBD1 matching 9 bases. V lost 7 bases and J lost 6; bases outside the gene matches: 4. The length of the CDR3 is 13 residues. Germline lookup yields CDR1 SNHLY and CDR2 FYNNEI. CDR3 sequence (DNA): TGTGCCAGCATCCCGGGACAGGGAAACATTCAGTACTTC. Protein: CASIPGQGNIQYF.

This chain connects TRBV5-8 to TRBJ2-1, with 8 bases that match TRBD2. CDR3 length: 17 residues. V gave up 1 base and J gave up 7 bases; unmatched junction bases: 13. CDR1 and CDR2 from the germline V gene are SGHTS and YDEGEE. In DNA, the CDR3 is TGTGCCAGCAGCTTGTTCAGTGAGGGACGCGGGGGGAATGAGCAGTTCTTC. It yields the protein CASSLFSEGRGGNEQFF.

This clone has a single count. CDR3 coding DNA: TGTGCCAGCAGCTTGACAACCCAAGAGACCCAGTACTTC. Its protein product is CASSLTTQETQYF. The rearrangement links TRBV5-4 to TRBJ2-5; D is unresolved. CDR1 and CDR2 (germline): SGHNT, YYREEE (reference sequence). Trimming shortened V by 1 base and J by 1 base, and 5 bases separated the two germline ends. CDR3 length: 13 amino acids.

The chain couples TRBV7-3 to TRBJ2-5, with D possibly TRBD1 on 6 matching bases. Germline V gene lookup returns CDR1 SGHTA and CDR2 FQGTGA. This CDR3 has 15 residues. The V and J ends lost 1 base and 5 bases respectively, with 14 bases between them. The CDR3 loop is CASSLRGRSGETQYF. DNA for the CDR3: TGTGCCAGCAGCTTAAGGGGGCGCAGTGGGGAGACCCAGTACTTC.

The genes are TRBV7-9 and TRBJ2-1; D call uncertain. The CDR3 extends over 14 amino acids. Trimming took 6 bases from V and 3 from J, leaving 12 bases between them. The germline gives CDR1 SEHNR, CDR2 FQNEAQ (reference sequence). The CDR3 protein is CASSRTELYNEQFF. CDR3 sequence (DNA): TGTGCCAGCAGTAGAACGGAGCTCTACAATGAGCAGTTCTTC.

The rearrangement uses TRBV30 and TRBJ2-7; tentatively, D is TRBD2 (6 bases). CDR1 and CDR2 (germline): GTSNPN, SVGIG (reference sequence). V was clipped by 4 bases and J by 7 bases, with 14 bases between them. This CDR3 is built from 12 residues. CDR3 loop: CAWTPRAGEQYF. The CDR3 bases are TGTGCCTGGACCCCCCGGGCGGGAGAGCAGTACTTC. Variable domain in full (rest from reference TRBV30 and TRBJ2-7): SQTIHQWPATLVQPVGSPLSLECTVEGTSNPNLYWYRQAAGRGLQLLFYSVGIGQISSEVPQNLSASRPQDRQFILSSKKLLLSDSGFYLCAWTPRAGEQYFGPGTRLTVT.

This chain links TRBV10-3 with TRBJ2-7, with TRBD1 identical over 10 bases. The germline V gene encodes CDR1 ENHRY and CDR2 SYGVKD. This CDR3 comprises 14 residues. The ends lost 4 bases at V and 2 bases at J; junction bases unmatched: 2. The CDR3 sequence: CAISATGGAYEQYF. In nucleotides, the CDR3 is TGTGCCATCAGTGCGACAGGGGGCGCCTACGAGCAGTACTTC.

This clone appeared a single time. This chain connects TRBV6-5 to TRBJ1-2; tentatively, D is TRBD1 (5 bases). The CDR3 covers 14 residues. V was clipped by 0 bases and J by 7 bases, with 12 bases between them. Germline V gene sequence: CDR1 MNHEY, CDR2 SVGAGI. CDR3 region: CASSYSIREAGYTF. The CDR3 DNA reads TGTGCCAGCAGTTACTCGATCAGGGAGGCTGGCTACACCTTC.

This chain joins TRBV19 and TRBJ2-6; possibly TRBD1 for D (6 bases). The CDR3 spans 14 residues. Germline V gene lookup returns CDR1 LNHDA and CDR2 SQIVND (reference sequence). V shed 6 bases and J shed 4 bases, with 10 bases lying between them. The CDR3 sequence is CASRQGSGANVLTF. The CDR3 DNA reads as TGTGCCAGTAGACAGGGTTCAGGGGCCAACGTCCTGACTTTC.

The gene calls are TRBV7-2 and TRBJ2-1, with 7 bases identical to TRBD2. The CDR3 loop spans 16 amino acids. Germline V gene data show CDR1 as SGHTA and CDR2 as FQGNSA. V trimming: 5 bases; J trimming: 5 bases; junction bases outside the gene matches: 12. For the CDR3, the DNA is TGTGCCAGCAGCACCCCGGGACGGGGGGTGGACAATGAGCAGTTCTTC. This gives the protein CASSTPGRGVDNEQFF.

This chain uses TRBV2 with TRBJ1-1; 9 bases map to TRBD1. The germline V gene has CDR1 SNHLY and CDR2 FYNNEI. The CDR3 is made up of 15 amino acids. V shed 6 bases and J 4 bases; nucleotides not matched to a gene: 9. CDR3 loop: CASRKETGGLTEAFF. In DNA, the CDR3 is TGTGCCAGCAGGAAAGAAACAGGGGGCCTCACTGAAGCTTTCTTT.

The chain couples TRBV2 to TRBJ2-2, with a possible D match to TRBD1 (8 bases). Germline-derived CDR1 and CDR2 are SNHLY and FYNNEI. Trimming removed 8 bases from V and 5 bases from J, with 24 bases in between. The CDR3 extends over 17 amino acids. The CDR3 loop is CASYWGPTGEGTGELFF. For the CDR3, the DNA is TGTGCCAGCTATTGGGGGCCGACAGGGGAGGGTACCGGGGAGCTGTTTTTT.

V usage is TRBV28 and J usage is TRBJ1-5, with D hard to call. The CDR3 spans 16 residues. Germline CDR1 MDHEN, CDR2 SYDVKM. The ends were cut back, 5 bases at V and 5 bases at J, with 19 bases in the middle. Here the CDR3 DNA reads TGTGCCAGCAGTCCCTACAATCCGGGGTGGGATCAGCCCCAGCATTTT. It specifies CASSPYNPGWDQPQHF. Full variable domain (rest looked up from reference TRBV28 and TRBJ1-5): DVKVTQSSRYLVKRTGEKVFLECVQDMDHENMFWYRQDPGLGLRLIYFSYDVKMKEKGDIPEGYSVSREKKERFSLILESASTNQTSMYLCASSPYNPGWDQPQHFGDGTRLSIL.

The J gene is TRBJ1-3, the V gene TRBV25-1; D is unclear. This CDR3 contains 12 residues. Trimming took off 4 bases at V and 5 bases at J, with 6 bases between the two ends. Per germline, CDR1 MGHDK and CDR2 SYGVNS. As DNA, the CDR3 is TGTGCCAGCAGTGCAAGCAGAAACACCATATATTTT. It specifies CASSASRNTIYF.

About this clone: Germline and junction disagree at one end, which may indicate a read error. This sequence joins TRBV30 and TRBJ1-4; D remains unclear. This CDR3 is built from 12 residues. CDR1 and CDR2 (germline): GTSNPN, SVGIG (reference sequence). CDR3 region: CAWSPGNEKLLF. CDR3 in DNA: TGTGCCTGGTCCCCCGGTAATGAAAAACTGCTTTTT.